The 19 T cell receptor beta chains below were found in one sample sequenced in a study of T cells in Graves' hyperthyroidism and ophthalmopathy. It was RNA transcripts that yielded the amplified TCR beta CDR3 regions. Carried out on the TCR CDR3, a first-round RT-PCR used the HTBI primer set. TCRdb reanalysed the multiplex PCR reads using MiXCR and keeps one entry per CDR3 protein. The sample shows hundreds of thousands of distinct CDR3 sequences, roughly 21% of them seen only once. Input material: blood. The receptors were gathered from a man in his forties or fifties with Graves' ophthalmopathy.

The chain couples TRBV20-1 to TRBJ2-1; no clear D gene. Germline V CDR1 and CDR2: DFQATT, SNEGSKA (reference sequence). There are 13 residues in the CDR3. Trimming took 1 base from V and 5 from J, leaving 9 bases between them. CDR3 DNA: TGCAGTGCTAGAGGAGGCGTCGACAATGAGCAGTTCTTC. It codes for CSARGGVDNEQFF.

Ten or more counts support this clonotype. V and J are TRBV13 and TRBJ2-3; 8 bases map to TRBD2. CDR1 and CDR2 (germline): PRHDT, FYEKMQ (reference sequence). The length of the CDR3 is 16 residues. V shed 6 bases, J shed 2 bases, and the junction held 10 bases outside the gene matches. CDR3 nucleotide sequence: TGTGCCAGCAGTCCGGCGGCGGGGGGATTCACAGATACGCAGTATTTT. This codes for CASSPAAGGFTDTQYF.

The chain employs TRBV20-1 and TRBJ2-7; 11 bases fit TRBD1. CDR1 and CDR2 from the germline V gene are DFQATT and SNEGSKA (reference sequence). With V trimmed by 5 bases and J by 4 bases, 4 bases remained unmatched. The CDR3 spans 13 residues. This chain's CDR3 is CSAAGQGVYEQYF. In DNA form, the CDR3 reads TGCAGTGCTGCGGGACAGGGGGTATACGAGCAGTACTTC.

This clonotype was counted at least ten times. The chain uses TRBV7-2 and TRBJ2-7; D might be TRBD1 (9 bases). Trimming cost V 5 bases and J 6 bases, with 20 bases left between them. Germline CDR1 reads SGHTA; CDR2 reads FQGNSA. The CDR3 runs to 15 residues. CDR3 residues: CASSREGTGLGEQYF. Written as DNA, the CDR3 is TGTGCCAGCAGCCGGGAGGGGACAGGGCTAGGCGAGCAGTACTTC.

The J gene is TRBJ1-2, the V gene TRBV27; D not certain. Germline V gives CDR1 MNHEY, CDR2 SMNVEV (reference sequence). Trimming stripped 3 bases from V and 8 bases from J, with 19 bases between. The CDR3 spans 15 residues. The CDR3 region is CASSFAQTSLGGYTF. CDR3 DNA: TGTGCCAGCAGTTTCGCCCAAACTTCATTGGGAGGCTACACCTTC.

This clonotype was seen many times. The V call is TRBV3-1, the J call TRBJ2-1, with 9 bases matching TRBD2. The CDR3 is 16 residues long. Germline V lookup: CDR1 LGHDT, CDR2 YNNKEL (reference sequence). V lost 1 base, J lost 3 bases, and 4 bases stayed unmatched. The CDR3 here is CASSQVGLAGYNEQFF. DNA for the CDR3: TGTGCCAGCAGCCAAGTGGGACTAGCAGGCTACAATGAGCAGTTCTTC.

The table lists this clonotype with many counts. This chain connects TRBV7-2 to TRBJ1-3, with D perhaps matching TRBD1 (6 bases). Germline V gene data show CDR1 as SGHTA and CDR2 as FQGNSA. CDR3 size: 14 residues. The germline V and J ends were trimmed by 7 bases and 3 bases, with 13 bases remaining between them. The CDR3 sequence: CASNKQGFGNTIYF. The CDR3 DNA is TGTGCCAGCAACAAACAGGGTTTTGGAAACACCATATATTTT. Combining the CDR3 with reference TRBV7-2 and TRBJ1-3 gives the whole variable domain GAGVSQSPSNKVTEKGKDVELRCDPISGHTALYWYRQSLGQGLEFLIYFQGNSAPDKSGLPSDRFSAERTGGSVSTLTIQRTQQEDSAVYLCASNKQGFGNTIYFGEGSWLTVV.

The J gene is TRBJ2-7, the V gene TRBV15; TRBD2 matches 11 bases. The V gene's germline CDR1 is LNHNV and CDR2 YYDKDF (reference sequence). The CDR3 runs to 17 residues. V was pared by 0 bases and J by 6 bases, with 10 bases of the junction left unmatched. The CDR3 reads CATSRDRLAGGLGEQYF. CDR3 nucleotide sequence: TGTGCCACCAGCAGAGATCGGTTAGCGGGAGGGTTGGGCGAGCAGTACTTC.

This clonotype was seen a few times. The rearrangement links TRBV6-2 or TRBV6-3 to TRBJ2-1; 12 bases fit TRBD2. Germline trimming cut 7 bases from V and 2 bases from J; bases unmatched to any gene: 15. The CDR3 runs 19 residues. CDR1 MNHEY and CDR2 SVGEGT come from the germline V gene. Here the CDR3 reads CASKVTSGRKNPTYNEQFF. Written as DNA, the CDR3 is TGTGCCAGCAAGGTTACTAGCGGGAGGAAAAACCCCACCTACAATGAGCAGTTCTTC.

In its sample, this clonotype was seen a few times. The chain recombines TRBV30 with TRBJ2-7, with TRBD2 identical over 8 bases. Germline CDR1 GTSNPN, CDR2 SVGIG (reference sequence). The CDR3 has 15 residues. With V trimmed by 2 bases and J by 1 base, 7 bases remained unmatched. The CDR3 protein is CAWSSRTSFSYEQYF. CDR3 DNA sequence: TGTGCCTGGAGTTCCAGGACTAGCTTTTCCTACGAGCAGTACTTC.

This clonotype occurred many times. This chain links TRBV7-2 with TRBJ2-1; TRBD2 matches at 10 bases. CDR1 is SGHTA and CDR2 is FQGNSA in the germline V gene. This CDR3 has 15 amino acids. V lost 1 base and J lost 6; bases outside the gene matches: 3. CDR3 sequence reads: CASSLGGLAFNEQFF. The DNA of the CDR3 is TGTGCCAGCAGCTTAGGGGGACTAGCGTTCAATGAGCAGTTCTTC.

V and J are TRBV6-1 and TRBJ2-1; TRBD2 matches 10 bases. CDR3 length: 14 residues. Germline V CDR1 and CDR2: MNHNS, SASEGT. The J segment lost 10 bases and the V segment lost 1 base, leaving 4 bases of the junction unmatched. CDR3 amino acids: CASSEGRLAGEQFF. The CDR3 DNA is TGTGCCAGCAGTGAAGGTAGACTAGCGGGCGAGCAGTTCTTC.

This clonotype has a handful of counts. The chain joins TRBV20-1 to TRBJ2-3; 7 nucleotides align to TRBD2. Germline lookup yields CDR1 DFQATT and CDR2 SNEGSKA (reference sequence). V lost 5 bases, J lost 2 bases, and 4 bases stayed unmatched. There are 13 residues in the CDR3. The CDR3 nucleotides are TGCAGTGCTGCGGGGGATTCCACAGATACGCAGTATTTT. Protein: CSAAGDSTDTQYF.

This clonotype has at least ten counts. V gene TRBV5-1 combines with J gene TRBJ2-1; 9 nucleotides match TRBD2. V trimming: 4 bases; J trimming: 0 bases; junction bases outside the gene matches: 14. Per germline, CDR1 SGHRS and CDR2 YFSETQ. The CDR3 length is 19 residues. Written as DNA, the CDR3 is TGCGCCAGCAGCCCCTATTGGCGGGGGGGTTCGAGCTCCTACAATGAGCAGTTCTTC. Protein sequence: CASSPYWRGGSSSYNEQFF. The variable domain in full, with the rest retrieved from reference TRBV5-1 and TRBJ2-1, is KAGVTQTPRYLIKTRGQQVTLSCSPISGHRSVSWYQQTPGQGLQFLFEYFSETQRNKGNFPGRFSGRQFSNSRSEMNVSTLELGDSALYLCASSPYWRGGSSSYNEQFFGPGTRLTVL.

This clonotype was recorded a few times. As DNA, the CDR3 is TGTGCCAGTAGTTTCCGACCGGGGGCCAAGACTGAAGCTTTCTTT. It yields the protein CASSFRPGAKTEAFF. V gene TRBV19 combines with J gene TRBJ1-1; weak D call: TRBD1 (6 bases). The germline V gene has CDR1 LNHDA and CDR2 SQIVND (reference sequence). The germline V and J ends were trimmed by 5 bases and 5 bases, with 18 bases remaining between them. The CDR3 loop spans 15 amino acids.

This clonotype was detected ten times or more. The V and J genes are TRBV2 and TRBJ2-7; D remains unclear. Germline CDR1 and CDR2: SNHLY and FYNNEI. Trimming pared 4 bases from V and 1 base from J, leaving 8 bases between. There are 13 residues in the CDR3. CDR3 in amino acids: CASSVSLSYEQYF. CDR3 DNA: TGTGCCAGCAGTGTCAGTTTGTCCTACGAGCAGTACTTC.

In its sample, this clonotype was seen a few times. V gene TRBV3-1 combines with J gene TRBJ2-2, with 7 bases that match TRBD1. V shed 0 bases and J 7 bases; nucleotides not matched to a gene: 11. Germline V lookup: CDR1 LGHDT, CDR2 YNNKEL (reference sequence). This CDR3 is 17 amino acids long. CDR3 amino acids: CASSQERTRGRGGELFF. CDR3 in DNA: TGTGCCAGCAGCCAAGAACGAACGAGGGGGCGCGGCGGGGAGCTGTTTTTT.

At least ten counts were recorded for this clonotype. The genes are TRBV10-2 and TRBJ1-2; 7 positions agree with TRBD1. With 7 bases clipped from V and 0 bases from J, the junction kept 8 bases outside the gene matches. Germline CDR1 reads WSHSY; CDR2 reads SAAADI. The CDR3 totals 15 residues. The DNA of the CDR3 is TGCGCCAGCAAGATTGACAGGGAAGCTAACTATGGCTACACCTTC. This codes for CASKIDREANYGYTF.

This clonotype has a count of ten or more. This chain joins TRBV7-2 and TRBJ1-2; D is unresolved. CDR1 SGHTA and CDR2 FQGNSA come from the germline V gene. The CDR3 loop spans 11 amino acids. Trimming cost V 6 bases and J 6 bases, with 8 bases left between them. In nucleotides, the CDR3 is TGTGCCAGCAGTTCCGGAGATGGCTACACCTTC. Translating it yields CASSSGDGYTF. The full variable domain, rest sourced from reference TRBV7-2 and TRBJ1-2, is GAGVSQSPSNKVTEKGKDVELRCDPISGHTALYWYRQSLGQGLEFLIYFQGNSAPDKSGLPSDRFSAERTGGSVSTLTIQRTQQEDSAVYLCASSSGDGYTFGSGTRLTVV.